This TCR beta chain was identified during a study of blood T cell repertoires in COVID-19. As for the study in general: PBMCs, B-cell-depleted T cells, or T cells were the source of the cDNA or gDNA that made up the material.

The authors' processing: For nucleated cells, counts were estimated from reference gene primer amplification. Generated by immunoSEQ multiplex PCR, the TCRdb table keeps only in-frame clones and is missing some. That table supplies the V and J calls and clone size; D and trimming were determined from the DNA. This sample carries tens of thousands of clones, 70% to 90% of them seen once, and the ten largest clones take nearly 5%. The CDR3 contains 14 residues. Trimming took 8 bases from V and 3 from J; bases not matched to a gene: 8. CDR1 SNHLY and CDR2 FYNNEI come from the germline V gene. Material for sequencing was peripheral blood. This chain links TRBV2 with TRBJ2-5; 8 bases are a match to TRBD2. The origin of this receptor is a woman of 80 years or more with active or convalescent COVID-19. The CDR3 DNA reads TGTGCCAGCCCAGGGGCGGGAGGTGAAGAGACCCAGTACTTC. It codes for CASPGAGGEETQYF.